This passage covers 28 T cell receptor beta chains from one sample sequenced in a study of blood T cell repertoires in COVID-19. This table comes from immunoSEQ multiplex PCR, and its TCRdb copy is limited to in-frame clones, with some not included. The repertoire holds 150,000 to 200,000 clones, with 80% to 90% as singletons. The sequencing sample was made of peripheral blood. The receptors derive from a woman aged 70-85 years who had recovered from COVID-19.

The sample holds one count of this clone. The chain employs TRBV9 and TRBJ2-7; TRBD2 might be the D (7 bases). V lost 4 bases and J 3 bases, leaving 11 bases between the germline ends. CDR3 length: 13 residues. Germline assignment: CDR1 SGDLS and CDR2 YYNGEE. The CDR3 DNA reads as TGTGCCAGCAGCTGGGGGGGCGACTACGAGCAGTACTTC. Translating it yields CASSWGGDYEQYF.

The chain joins TRBV6-5 to TRBJ2-3, with 8 positions matching TRBD1. The CDR3 extends over 16 amino acids. V was pared by 4 bases and J by 7 bases, with 13 bases of the junction left unmatched. Germline CDR1 is MNHEY and CDR2 is SVGAGI. The DNA for the CDR3 is TGTGCCAGCAGTTCCTACCGGGGCACAGGGGGGAATACGCAGTATTTT. It is translated as CASSSYRGTGGNTQYF.

The rearrangement links TRBV5-1 to TRBJ1-1, with 7 bases identical to TRBD1. CDR1 is SGHRS and CDR2 is YFSETQ in the germline V gene. CDR3 length: 14 residues. The J segment lost 2 bases and the V segment lost 2 bases, leaving 3 bases of the junction unmatched. Written as DNA, the CDR3 is TGCGCCAGCAGCTTCTCAGGGGGAAACACTGAAGCTTTCTTT. Amino acids: CASSFSGGNTEAFF.

The rearrangement links TRBV7-8 to TRBJ1-6; maybe TRBD1 (5 bases). This CDR3 spans 16 amino acids. Trimming shortened V by 5 bases and J by 3 bases, and 14 bases separated the two germline ends. Per the germline V gene, CDR1 is SGHVS and CDR2 is FQNEAQ. CDR3 residues: CASSPHWGYYNSPLHF. Here the CDR3 DNA reads TGTGCCAGCAGCCCCCATTGGGGCTACTATAATTCACCCCTCCACTTT. Supplemented by reference TRBV7-8 and TRBJ1-6, the full variable domain reads GAGVSQSPRYKVAKRGQDVALRCDPISGHVSLFWYQQALGQGPEFLTYFQNEAQLDKSGLPSDRFFAERPEGSVSTLKIQRTQQEDSAVYLCASSPHWGYYNSPLHFGNGTRLTVT.

This sequence joins TRBV7-3 and TRBJ2-3; 8 positions agree with TRBD2. Germline CDR1 and CDR2: SGHTA and FQGTGA. V lost 0 bases, J lost 6 bases, and 14 bases stayed unmatched. The CDR3 covers 18 residues. CDR3 bases: TGTGCCAGCAGCTTAACGGGTGTGGGTTCGGGACTAGGGGATACGCAGTATTTT. This encodes CASSLTGVGSGLGDTQYF.

The chain combines TRBV7-3 with TRBJ1-3; 8 nucleotides match TRBD1. CDR1 is SGHTA and CDR2 is FQGTGA in the germline V gene. The CDR3 has 16 residues. Trimming removed 5 bases from V and 0 bases from J; junction bases left unmatched: 6. The CDR3 region has the DNA TGTGCCAGCAGCCCAGGGGGCCCTAACTCTGGAAACACCATATATTTT. Translation: CASSPGGPNSGNTIYF.

The V and J genes are TRBV29-1 and TRBJ1-2; maybe TRBD1 (5 bases). The CDR3 runs to 11 residues. V lost 3 bases, J lost 6 bases, and 8 bases lay in between. Germline values: CDR1 SQVTM, CDR2 ANQGSEA. For the CDR3, the DNA is TGCAGCGTTGAGCCCAGGGATGGCTACACCTTC. Residues: CSVEPRDGYTF.

This clone has just a few counts. The rearrangement links TRBV7-9 to TRBJ2-7; 7 nucleotides align to TRBD2. The V gene's germline CDR1 is SEHNR and CDR2 FQNEAQ (reference sequence). V was clipped by 3 bases and J by 0 bases; unmatched bases: 5. The length of the CDR3 is 15 residues. The DNA of the CDR3 is TGTGCCAGCAGCTTGGGGGGGTGGAGCTCCTACGAGCAGTACTTC. Protein product: CASSLGGWSSYEQYF.

With respect to this clone: Within the sample, other DNA sequences also encode this same CDR3. This chain joins TRBV6-2 or TRBV6-3 and TRBJ2-1; D possibly corresponds to TRBD2 (5 bases). The CDR3 spans 12 residues. Germline V gene lookup returns CDR1 MNHEY and CDR2 SVGEGT. V was cut by 3 bases and J by 7 bases, with 7 bases left in between. The CDR3 protein is CASSYRGNEQFF. The CDR3 nucleotides are TGTGCCAGCAGTTATAGAGGGAATGAGCAGTTCTTC.

The V call is TRBV4-3, the J call TRBJ1-2; 8 nucleotides align to TRBD1. CDR1 is LGHNA, CDR2 YSLEER, per germline. The CDR3 totals 15 residues. Trimming removed 1 base from V and 4 bases from J; junction bases left unmatched: 5. The CDR3 loop reads CASSQGGQELYGYTF. DNA for the CDR3: TGCGCCAGCAGCCAAGGGGGACAGGAGCTCTATGGCTACACCTTC.

This clone occurred once. This chain uses TRBV3-1 (or the pseudogene TRBV3-2) with TRBJ1-2; a possible D gene is TRBD1 (6 bases). The CDR3 consists of 13 residues. Germline values: CDR1 LGHDT, CDR2 YNNKEL (reference sequence). Trimming stripped 1 base from V and 7 bases from J, with 10 bases between. CDR3: CASSQARGGGYTF. CDR3 sequence (DNA): TGTGCCAGCAGCCAAGCCCGAGGGGGTGGCTACACCTTC.

This chain links TRBV4-1 with TRBJ1-1; possible D gene TRBD1, 5 bases. V was trimmed by 3 bases and J by 2 bases, leaving 16 bases between them. Germline V CDR1 and CDR2: MGHRA, YSYEKL. CDR3 length: 16 residues. CDR3 nucleotide sequence: TGCGCCAGCAGCCAGGGAAACGGACAAGGAAACACTGAAGCTTTCTTT. Amino acid sequence: CASSQGNGQGNTEAFF.

The V and J genes are TRBV29-1 and TRBJ2-5, with 10 positions matching TRBD1. Trimming took 3 bases from V and 2 from J; bases not matched to a gene: 6. There are 15 residues in the CDR3. In germline, CDR1 is SQVTM, CDR2 ANQGSEA. CDR3 bases: TGCAGCGTTGAGGGCGGGACAGGGGCTCAAGAGACCCAGTACTTC. Amino acids: CSVEGGTGAQETQYF.

This chain joins TRBV2 and TRBJ1-2; no clear D gene. This CDR3 spans 13 amino acids. Germline assignment: CDR1 SNHLY and CDR2 FYNNEI. V lost 3 bases and J lost 5, with 10 bases in between. The DNA of the CDR3 is TGTGCCAGCAGTGATCCCCCAACATATGGCTACACCTTC. It codes for CASSDPPTYGYTF.

The chain carries TRBV28 and TRBJ1-3; D unresolved. V was trimmed by 6 bases and J by 4 bases, leaving 13 bases between them. The CDR3 extends over 14 amino acids. Germline-derived CDR1 and CDR2 are MDHEN and SYDVKM. The CDR3 coding sequence is TGTGCCAGCAGCTCTAGATGGAGGGGAAACACCATATATTTT. As protein: CASSSRWRGNTIYF.

At least ten counts were recorded for this clone. The V and J genes are TRBV2 and TRBJ1-5; TRBD1 matches 7 bases. CDR3 length: 13 amino acids. With V trimmed by 6 bases and J by 3 bases, 2 bases remained unmatched. Per the germline V gene, CDR1 is SNHLY and CDR2 is FYNNEI. The CDR3 nucleotides read TGTGCCAGCAGGGGACAGATCAATCAGCCCCAGCATTTT. Its protein product is CASRGQINQPQHF.

The chain recombines TRBV13 with TRBJ1-2, with TRBD1 as a possible D gene (6 bases). This CDR3 is 16 amino acids long. V gave up 0 bases and J gave up 8 bases, with 19 bases separating them. Germline V gene sequence: CDR1 PRHDT, CDR2 FYEKMQ (reference sequence). The CDR3 loop is CASSLGLGDRLWGYTF. As DNA, the CDR3 is TGTGCCAGCAGCTTAGGCCTCGGAGACAGGTTGTGGGGCTACACCTTC.

V usage is TRBV4-1 and J usage is TRBJ1-2; D is perhaps TRBD1 (5 bases). From germline, CDR1 is MGHRA and CDR2 YSYEKL. V was clipped by 0 bases and J by 13 bases, with 18 bases between them. This CDR3 is 14 amino acids long. The CDR3 DNA follows: TGCGCCAGCAGCCAAGAAGTTGGGGGGACCCCGGGCACCTTC. Translating gives CASSQEVGGTPGTF.

The chain has TRBV25-1 and TRBJ1-6; 11 bases line up with TRBD1. With V trimmed by 3 bases and J by 8 bases, 6 bases remained unmatched. The CDR3 sequence is 16 residues long. Germline lookup yields CDR1 MGHDK and CDR2 SYGVNS. The CDR3 sequence: CASSDWGQGEDSPLHF. The CDR3 DNA reads TGTGCCAGCAGTGATTGGGGACAGGGGGAGGATTCACCCCTCCACTTT. Filled out from reference TRBV25-1 and TRBJ1-6, the complete variable domain reads EADIYQTPRYLVIGTGKKITLECSQTMGHDKMYWYQQDPGMELHLIHYSYGVNSTEKGDLSSESTVSRIRTEHFPLTLESARPSHTSQYLCASSDWGQGEDSPLHFGNGTRLTVT.

CDR3 in amino acids: CASSLNGGGPQHF. The CDR3 DNA reads as TGTGCCAGCAGCTTAAATGGGGGCGGACCCCAGCATTTT. The rearrangement joins TRBV7-2 to TRBJ1-5; possibly TRBD1 for D (6 bases). Germline V gene data show CDR1 as SGHTA and CDR2 as FQGNSA. V lost 2 bases, J lost 10 bases, and 12 bases lay in between. This CDR3 is 13 amino acids long.

In the case of this clone: Since a much larger clone is just one base distant, this may be a read error. J is TRBJ1-6 and V is TRBV4-2; the D is unclear. Germline V gene sequence: CDR1 LGHNA, CDR2 YNFKEQ. CDR3 size: 16 residues. Trimming left V 1 base short and J 1 base short, with 8 bases between. CDR3 DNA: TGTGCCAGCAGCCAAGGGGCCAGATCCTATAATTCACCCCTCCACTTT. Its protein is CASSQGARSYNSPLHF.

This chain uses TRBV9 with TRBJ2-1, with D possibly TRBD2 on 6 matching bases. Germline V gene lookup returns CDR1 SGDLS and CDR2 YYNGEE. This CDR3 is 13 amino acids long. The V and J ends lost 7 bases and 0 bases respectively, with 8 bases between them. The CDR3 nucleotides read TGTGCCAGCGGGGGGAGCTCCTACAATGAGCAGTTCTTC. It specifies CASGGSSYNEQFF.

On this clone itself: At one boundary the junction diverges from the germline segment, which might be a read error. The J gene is TRBJ2-5, the V gene TRBV25-1, with 15 bases fitting TRBD2. The CDR3 sequence is 12 residues long. Per germline, CDR1 MGHDK and CDR2 SYGVNS. The CDR3 DNA is TGTGCCAGCATCGGGACTAGCGGGAGGTGGAACTTC. This encodes CASIGTSGRWNF.

The chain employs TRBV4-1 and TRBJ2-5; TRBD1 agrees at 7 bases. The CDR3 extends over 17 amino acids. Germline V gene lookup returns CDR1 MGHRA and CDR2 YSYEKL. J was trimmed by 5 bases and V by 0 bases; bases with no gene match: 12. Written as DNA, the CDR3 is TGCGCCAGCAGCCAAGATTTTGGGGGACAGTTGCCGGAGACCCAGTACTTC. This codes for CASSQDFGGQLPETQYF.

This chain joins TRBV6-4 and TRBJ2-7; 7 bases line up with TRBD1. J was trimmed by 3 bases and V by 0 bases; bases with no gene match: 8. Germline V CDR1 and CDR2: MRHNA, SNTAGT. The CDR3 is 16 residues long. CDR3 sequence reads: CASSDSIGGQRYEQYF. The DNA for the CDR3 is TGTGCCAGCAGTGACTCGATAGGGGGCCAGCGCTACGAGCAGTACTTC.

The J gene is TRBJ1-1, the V gene TRBV19; TRBD1 is a possible D gene (5 bases). Trimming took off 7 bases at V and 1 base at J, with 22 bases between the two ends. CDR1 and CDR2 from the germline V gene are LNHDA and SQIVND (reference sequence). This CDR3 spans 17 amino acids. The CDR3 DNA reads as TGTGCCAGTACCCCGCTGGGGGGGAGAGGGCGGAACACTGAAGCTTTCTTT. Its translation is CASTPLGGRGRNTEAFF.

The chain employs TRBV7-7 and TRBJ2-7; 8 nucleotides align to TRBD1. CDR3 size: 16 residues. Germline V gene sequence: CDR1 SSHAT, CDR2 FNYEAQ (reference sequence). V gave up 1 base and J gave up 6 bases; unmatched junction bases: 11. The CDR3 region has the DNA TGTGCCAGCAGCTTAGGTCCCCTGACAGGGGTAGGCGAGCAGTACTTC. Its translation: CASSLGPLTGVGEQYF.

The chain combines TRBV27 with TRBJ2-1; 10 nucleotides agree with TRBD2. CDR1 and CDR2 (germline): MNHEY, SMNVEV (reference sequence). Trimming at V came to 4 bases and at J to 6 bases, leaving 3 bases not matched to a gene. The CDR3 runs to 14 residues. CDR3 in amino acids: CASSSTSGPNEQFF. The DNA for the CDR3 is TGTGCCAGCAGTTCGACTAGCGGGCCCAATGAGCAGTTCTTC.